This TCR beta chain was obtained from a study of shared clonotypes between healthy human individuals. Study-level results: The low donor count limited represented genetic and exposure-history diversity.

Deep level was the assay's run setting. The repertoire was sequenced with immunoSEQ multiplex PCR; TCRdb's copy has only in-frame clones and lacks some. The sample yields approximately 1,500,000 clones, around 97% seen once. About this clone itself: Its antigen remains unknown.

The donors, healthy adults who were HIV-negative, had experienced no recent acute infections or vaccinations. The sequenced sample was naive CD4+ T cells sorted from blood. Stated subset: CD45RA+ positively selected. This TCR was recovered from a man under 40 in good health.

DNA for the CDR3: TGTGCCAGTAGTATAGATTTTGTTCAGGGTTCCTACGAGCAGTACTTC. Translation: CASSIDFVQGSYEQYF. J is TRBJ2-7 and V is TRBV19, with a weak D call TRBD1 (5 bases). Trimming cost V 0 bases and J 1 base, with 13 bases left between them. Germline CDR1 and CDR2: LNHDA and SQIVND (reference sequence). The CDR3 length is 16 residues.